This TCR beta chain is drawn from a study of blood T cells in healthy people across ages. It was with a sample-barcoded 5' primer and a J-beta primer mix that a second PCR of roughly 6 to 12 cycles was run. TCRdb analysed the 5' RACE reads with MiXCR anew, one entry per CDR3 protein. The sample comprises 1.2 million to 1.5 million distinct CDR3 sequences, around two fifths of which are singletons, and 7% to 9.5% rests with the top ten. Germline V lookup: CDR1 SNHLY, CDR2 FYNNEI. The CDR3 runs to 20 residues. Trimming took 4 bases from V and 1 from J, leaving 28 bases between them. Notes on the study in general: Higher diversity and more naive CD4+ cells were features of long-lived donors, compared to aged donors.

In this sample, this clonotype turned up a few times. Its antigen is not known. The sequencing sample was made of blood. This sequence originates from a woman younger than 30 in good health. The V gene is TRBV2, the J gene TRBJ2-5; tentatively, D is TRBD2 (6 bases). The CDR3 nucleotides read TGTGCCAGCAGTGTACCCCAATTGGAGGGACTTTCCAAAAGCCAAGAGACCCAGTACTTC. It yields the protein CASSVPQLEGLSKSQETQYF.